The table lists the clone carrying this TCR beta chain with a count of one. As originally analysed: Amplification of reference gene primers provided the estimated nucleated cell counts. The protocol was immunoSEQ multiplex PCR, while the TCRdb copy is restricted to in-frame clones and leaves out a portion. V, J and clone size were drawn from that table, and D and trimming were deduced from the DNA. The data show about 49,000 clones, roughly 79% seen once. This sample was included in a study of blood T cell repertoires in COVID-19. Trimming removed 5 bases from V and 2 bases from J; junction bases left unmatched: 7. CDR1 and CDR2 (germline): KGHDR, SFDVKD. There are 16 residues in the CDR3. During active infection, Seattle patients enrolled and were then monitored through disease.

The gene calls are TRBV24-1 and TRBJ2-3; 9 nucleotides line up with TRBD2. The sequenced sample was peripheral blood. This TCR was recovered from an elderly woman with COVID-19, enrolled during active disease. CDR3: CATSGTTSGNTDTQYF. The CDR3 bases are TGTGCCACCAGTGGGACGACTAGCGGAAACACAGATACGCAGTATTTT.